Below are 6 T cell receptor beta chains sequenced from a single sample in a study of control samples from healthy donors and cancer patients. Method: immunoSEQ multiplex PCR; TCRdb's copy keeps in-frame clones and lacks some. The sample gives roughly 84,000 clones, about nine tenths of which show up once; approximately 18% is in the top ten. Sequencing was performed on blood. The receptor set was obtained from a man aged 50 or older in good health.

The chain joins TRBV5-1 to TRBJ2-3; 10 bases are shared with TRBD2. The CDR3 is 14 residues long. The V segment lost 3 bases and the J segment 6 bases; nucleotides outside the gene matches: 4. From germline, CDR1 is SGHRS and CDR2 YFSETQ. The CDR3 coding sequence is TGCGCCAGCAGCTCGGGGACTAGCGCCGATACGCAGTATTTT. It encodes CASSSGTSADTQYF. Using reference TRBV5-1 and TRBJ2-3 for the parts outside the CDR3, the full variable domain is KAGVTQTPRYLIKTRGQQVTLSCSPISGHRSVSWYQQTPGQGLQFLFEYFSETQRNKGNFPGRFSGRQFSNSRSEMNVSTLELGDSALYLCASSSGTSADTQYFGPGTRLTVL.

The J gene is TRBJ1-5, the V gene TRBV25-1; TRBD1 aligns across 8 bases. CDR3 size: 15 residues. Germline V gene lookup returns CDR1 MGHDK and CDR2 SYGVNS. The V segment lost 7 bases and the J segment 1 base; nucleotides outside the gene matches: 6. CDR3: CASTPGGDSNQPQHF. CDR3 coding DNA: TGTGCCAGCACTCCAGGGGGCGACAGCAATCAGCCCCAGCATTTT.

The V gene is TRBV5-1, the J gene TRBJ2-3; D unresolved. CDR3 size: 12 residues. CDR1 and CDR2 from the germline V gene are SGHRS and YFSETQ. Trimming took off 4 bases at V and 0 bases at J, with 3 bases between the two ends. This CDR3 reads CASSPSTDTQYF. The CDR3 DNA reads as TGCGCCAGCAGCCCAAGCACAGATACGCAGTATTTT.

The genes are TRBV11-2 and TRBJ1-2, with D maybe TRBD1 (6 bases). V shed 3 bases and J shed 8 bases, with 10 bases lying between them. The CDR3 length is 12 residues. Germline V gives CDR1 SGHAT, CDR2 FQNNGV. Here the CDR3 reads CASSFDRRGYTF. CDR3 DNA sequence: TGTGCCAGCAGCTTCGACAGGAGAGGCTACACCTTC.

The rearrangement uses TRBV2 and TRBJ1-5; no clear D gene. V was trimmed by 3 bases and J by 2 bases, leaving 11 bases between them. Germline assignment: CDR1 SNHLY and CDR2 FYNNEI. This CDR3 spans 15 amino acids. CDR3 protein: CASSEREYGNQPQHF. In DNA form, the CDR3 reads TGTGCCAGCAGTGAGAGGGAATATGGCAATCAGCCCCAGCATTTT.

The chain joins TRBV19 to TRBJ2-6; D assignment may be TRBD1 or TRBD2 (5 bases each). Germline lookup yields CDR1 LNHDA and CDR2 SQIVND (reference sequence). CDR3 length: 17 amino acids. V was pared by 3 bases and J by 2 bases, with 14 bases between. CDR3: CASSIRTWGPGANVLTF. The CDR3 region has the DNA TGTGCCAGTAGTATCCGAACCTGGGGACCTGGGGCCAACGTCCTGACTTTC. Complete variable domain (other parts from reference TRBV19 and TRBJ2-6): DGGITQSPKYLFRKEGQNVTLSCEQNLNHDAMYWYRQDPGQGLRLIYYSQIVNDFQKGDIAEGYSVSREKKESFPLTVTSAQKNPTAFYLCASSIRTWGPGANVLTFGAGSRLTVL.